These T cell receptor beta chains were read from a single sample in a study of cytomegalovirus exposure and HLA in healthy donors. The data were produced by immunoSEQ multiplex PCR, yet TCRdb's version contains in-frame clones alone and is incomplete. The repertoire holds approximately 140,000 clones, over 60% seen once, with roughly an eighth in the top ten. The sequencing input was PBMCs. These receptors originate from a man aged 35 to 55 in good health and CMV-seropositive. Both conserved end residues are part of each CDR3. A D gene is named only where the DNA matches it firmly.

j_call: TRBJ1-1; v_call: TRBV7-3; d_call: .; cdr3_aa: CASSLTAGMVSEAFF
j_call: TRBJ2-1; v_call: TRBV5-1; d_call: TRBD2; cdr3_aa: CASSLVVGLAGNEQFF
j_call: TRBJ2-3; v_call: TRBV28; d_call: TRBD2; cdr3_aa: CASYPSGREDTQYF
j_call: TRBJ2-1; v_call: TRBV9; d_call: TRBD2; cdr3_aa: CASSVGTSLRQFF
j_call: TRBJ1-2; v_call: TRBV6-1; d_call: TRBD1; cdr3_aa: CASSSGTGGLYGYTF
j_call: TRBJ2-7; v_call: TRBV18; d_call: .; cdr3_aa: CASQKGGALPYEQYF
j_call: TRBJ2-1; v_call: TRBV27; d_call: .; cdr3_aa: CASSKATGIWNEQFF
j_call: TRBJ2-3; v_call: TRBV9; d_call: TRBD2; cdr3_aa: CASSVASGRGLADTQYF
j_call: TRBJ1-5; v_call: TRBV6-1; d_call: TRBD1; cdr3_aa: CASRGGWHQPQHF
j_call: TRBJ2-1; v_call: TRBV19; d_call: .; cdr3_aa: CASSLSRDNYEQFF
j_call: TRBJ1-2; v_call: TRBV19; d_call: TRBD1; cdr3_aa: CASSRDRGLDGYTF
j_call: TRBJ2-2; v_call: TRBV7-2; d_call: .; cdr3_aa: CASSLARSVGELFF
j_call: TRBJ2-7; v_call: TRBV7-6; d_call: TRBD2; cdr3_aa: CASSPVLAGGSYEQYF
j_call: TRBJ1-2; v_call: TRBV28; d_call: TRBD1; cdr3_aa: CASRNTGTGYGYTF
j_call: TRBJ2-1; v_call: TRBV18; d_call: .; cdr3_aa: CASSPPSPSEQFF
j_call: TRBJ1-6; v_call: TRBV13; d_call: TRBD1; cdr3_aa: CASSAPTGGSPLHF
j_call: TRBJ2-5; v_call: TRBV7-7; d_call: TRBD2; cdr3_aa: CASSPGLAGDQETQYF
j_call: TRBJ2-7; v_call: TRBV19; d_call: TRBD1; cdr3_aa: CASSKDRGRYEQYF
j_call: TRBJ1-5; v_call: TRBV28; d_call: .; cdr3_aa: CASSYILSSGNQPQHF
j_call: TRBJ2-1; v_call: TRBV4-3; d_call: TRBD2; cdr3_aa: CASSQEGTSGYNEQFF
j_call: TRBJ2-7; v_call: TRBV28; d_call: .; cdr3_aa: CASRKHRPVYEQYF
j_call: TRBJ1-1; v_call: TRBV7-9; d_call: .; cdr3_aa: CASSFVENTEAFF
j_call: TRBJ2-2; v_call: TRBV4-3; d_call: .; cdr3_aa: CASSQAVLTGELFF
j_call: TRBJ2-3; v_call: TRBV5-4; d_call: TRBD1; cdr3_aa: CASSLAGTGGTDTQYF
j_call: TRBJ2-5; v_call: TRBV2; d_call: TRBD2; cdr3_aa: CASSASGSETQYF
j_call: TRBJ1-2; v_call: TRBV5-1; d_call: .; cdr3_aa: CASSLGTGSYGYTF
j_call: TRBJ2-1; v_call: TRBV9; d_call: .; cdr3_aa: CASSLRSVPYNEQFF
j_call: TRBJ2-3; v_call: TRBV27; d_call: .; cdr3_aa: CASSTPGEADTQYF
j_call: TRBJ1-1; v_call: TRBV5-4; d_call: .; cdr3_aa: CASSLGFGGDTEAFF
j_call: TRBJ2-5; v_call: TRBV30; d_call: .; cdr3_aa: CAWRGEATETQYF
j_call: TRBJ2-7; v_call: TRBV15; d_call: TRBD1; cdr3_aa: CATSPRGQGDYEQYF
j_call: TRBJ2-3; v_call: TRBV2; d_call: TRBD2; cdr3_aa: CASSARLAGTDTQYF
j_call: TRBJ2-1; v_call: TRBV2; d_call: .; cdr3_aa: CASSELSGASVFF
j_call: TRBJ1-1; v_call: TRBV7-2; d_call: TRBD1; cdr3_aa: CASSEYRGIRTEAFF
j_call: TRBJ2-7; v_call: TRBV29-1; d_call: TRBD1; cdr3_aa: CSVGGQGAREQYF
j_call: TRBJ1-5; v_call: TRBV18; d_call: .; cdr3_aa: CASSPGTDNQPQHF
j_call: TRBJ2-7; v_call: TRBV5-4; d_call: TRBD2; cdr3_aa: CASGAGTSELYEQYF
j_call: TRBJ2-3; v_call: TRBV5-1; d_call: TRBD2; cdr3_aa: CASSLGPDSGRSTDTQYF
j_call: TRBJ2-3; v_call: TRBV15; d_call: TRBD2; cdr3_aa: CATSRQTSGRTDTQYF
j_call: TRBJ2-1; v_call: TRBV11-2; d_call: .; cdr3_aa: CASSLDRGNEQFF
j_call: TRBJ2-7; v_call: TRBV7-2; d_call: TRBD2; cdr3_aa: CASSRVNGRGYEQYF
j_call: TRBJ2-1; v_call: TRBV18; d_call: TRBD2; cdr3_aa: CASSPLTSGRDNEQFF
j_call: TRBJ2-2; v_call: TRBV5-1; d_call: .; cdr3_aa: CASSLQRYSGEHRGAVF
j_call: .; v_call: TRBV27; d_call: .; cdr3_aa: CASSLKKDSEQYF
j_call: TRBJ2-3; v_call: TRBV7-8; d_call: TRBD1; cdr3_aa: CASSGLQGGTDTQYF
j_call: TRBJ1-1; v_call: TRBV29-1; d_call: .; cdr3_aa: CSVEDATGRTEAFF
j_call: TRBJ1-2; v_call: TRBV6-1; d_call: .; cdr3_aa: CASSDHAEGFYGYTF
j_call: TRBJ1-1; v_call: TRBV27; d_call: TRBD1; cdr3_aa: CASSLYGPRDRSRNTEAFF
j_call: TRBJ2-3; v_call: TRBV5-4; d_call: TRBD2; cdr3_aa: CASSESGRKTDTQYF
j_call: TRBJ2-7; v_call: TRBV6-5; d_call: .; cdr3_aa: CASSSTGGPGYEQYF
j_call: TRBJ2-2; v_call: TRBV9; d_call: .; cdr3_aa: CASSQTPSGELFF
j_call: TRBJ2-1; v_call: TRBV6-5; d_call: .; cdr3_aa: CASTAGGEQFF
j_call: TRBJ2-1; v_call: TRBV2; d_call: .; cdr3_aa: CASSELGGGDEQFF
j_call: TRBJ2-7; v_call: TRBV19; d_call: TRBD2; cdr3_aa: CASSLGLADYYEQCF
j_call: TRBJ1-5; v_call: TRBV19; d_call: TRBD1; cdr3_aa: CASSRQGAAYSNQPQHF
j_call: TRBJ2-1; v_call: TRBV28; d_call: TRBD2; cdr3_aa: CASSLVGLAGDFSYNEQFF
j_call: TRBJ2-7; v_call: TRBV28; d_call: TRBD1; cdr3_aa: CASSPVRQGLVPYEQYF
j_call: TRBJ2-7; v_call: TRBV2; d_call: .; cdr3_aa: CASNPSPGYEQYF
j_call: TRBJ1-2; v_call: TRBV28; d_call: .; cdr3_aa: CASSAGVKRNYGYTF
j_call: TRBJ1-5; v_call: TRBV10-3; d_call: TRBD1; cdr3_aa: CAISDEGQGDQPQHF